This TCR beta chain originates from a study of STAT5B mutations in CD4+ large granular lymphocyte leukemia (dated by TCRdb to the early 2020s). Regarding the study in general: When cryopreserved patient cells were available, CD8+ cells were depleted as a first step, and selection with anti-CD4 microbeads followed. TCRbeta repertoires of CD4+ T-cell large granular lymphocyte leukemia patients were compared with those of healthy blood donors. Flow cytometry on FACSCanto II or FACSVerse showed that the purified fractions were more than 95% pure among lymphocytes. Results the study describes overall, beyond this receptor: CD4-sorted patient repertoires appeared more clonal than healthy CD4+ repertoires, and this difference persisted after removing the putative leukemic clones. The data were not HLA-matched, and the higher clonality in CD4+ T-LGLL than in CD8+ T-LGLL could be due to the relatively small sample size. The main leukemic clonotypes were found to be private to each patient, although around 24% of the main leukemic clonotypes were detected at low frequency in the non-leukemic repertoires of other patients. Enrichment of TRBV06-family usage was observed among the top patient clones (8/27) relative to healthy controls (2/35). Patient cell sources were heterogeneous, and only six or seven CD4-sorted patient samples entered the clonality comparison with healthy controls.

The immunoSEQ assay at survey resolution was used to sequence TCRbeta rearrangements from genomic DNA. Per the original workflow: Any clonotype making up more than 5% of the repertoire was considered a putative leukemic clone, which gave around 64 such clones in about 30 patients. In the TCR sequencing data, the smallest productive clonotype frequency that could be detected was 2.59 x 10-5. Only productive TCRbeta rearrangements, meaning sequences that were complete and in-frame, were kept for the analyses. Simpson clonality, calculated in the immunoSEQ Analyzer version 3.0, was used as the measure of sample clonality. Clones were categorized by frequency as very rare, small, medium, large (1-20%) or hyperexpanded (>20%). Generation probabilities were estimated with OLGA 1.2.3, V-gene circos plots were made with VDJtools, specificities were looked up in VDJdb, and CDR3 motifs were identified with GLIPH. As stored in TCRdb, this immuneACCESS dataset retains in-frame rearrangements with V and J assigned. A fraction of the clones does not appear; measured against another copy, unresolved V genes explain less than half of the discrepancy, and the remainder lacks a known reason. V and J calls and clone size come straight from that table; D and trimming were deduced from the DNA. This sample comprises several thousand clones, approximately 80% of them detected only once. The ten largest clonotypes hold approximately 65% of the sample.

From the germline V gene, CDR1 is SGHAT and CDR2 is FQNNGV. From its cysteine to its phenylalanine, the CDR3 spans 15 amino acids. Of all the DNA, just the CDR3 is kept, 45 bases in frame from base 1. Trimming removed 3 bases from V and 2 bases from J, leaving 13 bases between the germline ends. Remarks on this clone: Its antigen is currently not known. One base away there is no much larger clone; base qualities are not given.

Patients with CD4+ T-LGLL were recruited at hematology units in Padova (Italy), Helsinki (Finland) and Shinshu (Japan). Patient samples were bead-purified CD4+, CD4+CD8+, CD57+ or CD56+ fractions, or unselected PBMC, depending on sample availability. The TCRbeta data from patients were combined with somatic STAT5B mutation profiles that came from deep amplicon sequencing of the same DNA. All TCR-sequenced material derived from peripheral blood: patient blood samples and healthy donor buffy coats. Peripheral blood mononuclear cells were isolated by Ficoll-Hypaque gradient centrifugation. Genomic DNA was extracted using the Gentra Puregene Cell and Tissue kit, and a Qubit 2.0 fluorometer was used to quantify it.

Specimen: PBMCs. This chain joins TRBV11-2 to TRBJ2-5; the D gene is perhaps TRBD1, on 6 matching bases. The clonotype originates from a woman aged 60-75 years with CD4+ T-cell large granular lymphocyte leukemia. The CDR3 reads CASSFPRDTQETQYF. The sequenced DNA: TGTGCCAGCAGCTTCCCCCGGGACACTCAAGAGACCCAGTACTTC.